This T cell receptor beta chain was identified in a study of CD8 T cells in Susac syndrome. Reverse transcription of roughly 0.5 to 1 ug RNA was performed with random hexamers. Using its own MiXCR run on the immunoSEQ multiplex PCR reads, TCRdb lists one record per CDR3 protein. The repertoire holds over 300,000 distinct CDR3 sequences, with approximately 90% as singletons. In germline, CDR1 is WSHSY, CDR2 SAAADI. CDR3 length equals 14 residues. Trimming shortened V by 10 bases and J by 7 bases, and 22 bases separated the two germline ends. This rearrangement joins TRBV10-2 to TRBJ1-2, with D possibly TRBD1 on 6 matching bases. The TCR comes from a human donor with multiple sclerosis. Input material: CD4+ T cells from PBMCs. Here the CDR3 DNA reads TGCGCCACCCAACCGACAGGACGCTGGGCTGGCTACACCTTC. Translated: CATQPTGRWAGYTF.